This T cell receptor (beta chain) was documented in a study of spatial heterogeneity in lung cancer. Study conclusions and caveats: Expanded alpha and beta TCR counts within tumors tracked tumor mutation counts.

Regarding this clonotype: Its specificity is not known.

TCRdb re-called the 5' RACE reads through MiXCR, storing one row per CDR3 protein. The sample lists roughly 2,200 distinct CDR3 sequences, about 36% seen once, with just under 25% in the top ten. The CDR3 spans 15 residues. The V gene end was trimmed by 4 bases and the J gene end by 2 bases; junction bases not matched to a gene: 9. CDR1 and CDR2 (germline): DFQATT, SNEGSKA (reference sequence). Indicated time point: sample taken at primary tumor resection. Donation came from around 72 patients with untreated early-stage non-small cell lung cancer. Tumor, nontumor lung or frozen PBMC supplied whole RNA, sequenced without sorting.

V gene TRBV20-1 combines with J gene TRBJ2-3, with TRBD2 identical over 7 bases. The specimen comprised lung tumor tissue, sampled at surgery. The TCR originated in a male donor with early-stage non-small cell lung cancer. Here the CDR3 reads CSANNPAGNTDTQYF. The CDR3 region has the DNA TGCAGTGCTAATAACCCAGCGGGAAACACAGATACGCAGTATTTT.